The rows below give T cell receptor beta chains drawn from one sample of a study of identical twins. TCRdb reprocessed the 5' RACE reads via MiXCR and lists one record per CDR3 protein. The sample records some 250,000 distinct CDR3 sequences, roughly 13% being singletons. These data are also associated with another study on yellow fever vaccine responses in identical twins.

The sample taken for sequencing was memory (CD45RO+) T cells sorted from blood. These TCRs come from a woman between 18 and 29 years old in good health. The CDR3 runs from the conserved cysteine through the conserved F or W. D genes are given only for firm matches. Clone size is shown for a subset of rows, as once, few, many or a class of expanded clone.

clone size	V gene	D gene	J gene	CDR3 protein	CDR3 DNA
NA	TRBV7-2	NA	TRBJ2-7	CASKASVEQYF	TGTGCCAGCAAAGCGTCCGTCGAGCAGTACTTC
many	TRBV5-1	TRBD1	TRBJ2-2	CASSPTGGRTGELFF	TGCGCCAGCAGCCCAACAGGGGGCAGGACCGGGGAGCTGTTTTTT
few	TRBV20-1	TRBD1	TRBJ1-6	CSAWPGGSSPLHF	TGCAGTGCCTGGCCAGGGGGCTCTTCACCCCTCCACTTT
many	TRBV7-9	NA	TRBJ2-7	CASSLTPEAMQYF	TGTGCCAGCAGCTTAACCCCGGAGGCCATGCAGTACTTC
many	TRBV3-1	TRBD1	TRBJ1-2	CASSPAGQKWDYGYTF	TGTGCCAGCAGCCCCGCGGGACAGAAGTGGGACTATGGCTACACCTTC
few	TRBV6-2/TRBV6-3	TRBD2	TRBJ2-1	CASSYTKSGNNEQFF	TGTGCCAGCAGTTACACGAAGAGCGGGAACAATGAGCAGTTCTTC
few	TRBV20-1	NA	TRBJ2-2	CSAMETRTGELFF	TGCAGTGCCATGGAAACACGGACCGGGGAGCTGTTTTTT
NA	TRBV5-5	TRBD2	TRBJ2-7	CASTPAGDILSEQYF	TGTGCCAGCACCCCAGCGGGGGACATCCTCTCCGAGCAGTACTTC
NA	TRBV20-1	TRBD1	TRBJ1-3	CSARAGQSGNTIYF	TGCAGTGCTAGAGCGGGACAGTCGGGAAACACCATATATTTT
few	TRBV20-1	NA	TRBJ2-5	CSATGLLKWETQYF	TGCAGTGCTACGGGACTCCTGAAATGGGAGACCCAGTACTTC
many	TRBV7-2	NA	TRBJ1-1	CASSLADQAFF	TGTGCCAGCAGCTTAGCGGACCAAGCTTTCTTT
few	TRBV10-3	NA	TRBJ1-1	CAISDLGLRSRAEAFF	TGTGCCATCAGTGACCTAGGTTTGCGAAGCAGGGCTGAAGCTTTCTTT
few	TRBV7-2	TRBD2	TRBJ2-1	CASSRGGLGYNEQFF	TGTGCCAGCAGCCGTGGGGGACTAGGATACAATGAGCAGTTCTTC
once	TRBV7-6	TRBD1	TRBJ2-3	CASSLFTGADTQYF	TGTGCCAGCAGCCTATTCACAGGGGCAGATACGCAGTATTTT
few	TRBV14	NA	TRBJ2-5	CASSQAGAETQYF	TGTGCCAGCAGCCAAGCAGGGGCCGAGACCCAGTACTTC
few	TRBV28	NA	TRBJ1-3	CASSLGGENTIYF	TGTGCCAGCAGTTTAGGGGGGGAAAACACCATATATTTT
many	TRBV7-8	NA	TRBJ1-5	CASSLGSQNQPQHF	TGTGCCAGCAGCTTAGGTTCACAGAATCAGCCCCAGCATTTT
many	TRBV12-3/TRBV12-4	TRBD2	TRBJ2-3	CASSLAGATDTQYF	TGTGCCAGCAGTTTGGCGGGAGCGACAGATACGCAGTATTTT
NA	TRBV19	NA	TRBJ2-1	CASRSSLVTTPYNEQFF	TGTGCCAGTAGGTCCTCATTAGTCACTACGCCCTACAATGAGCAGTTCTTC
NA	TRBV29-1	NA	TRBJ1-2	CSVEVTSNYGYTF	TGCAGCGTTGAGGTAACCTCTAACTATGGCTACACCTTC
NA	TRBV4-3	NA	TRBJ2-6	CASSQDGTSGANVLTF	TGCGCCAGCAGCCAAGATGGTACCTCTGGGGCCAACGTCCTGACTTTC
medium-sized	TRBV12-3/TRBV12-4	NA	TRBJ2-2	CASRGPNTGELFF	TGTGCCAGCAGGGGGCCTAACACCGGGGAGCTGTTTTTT
NA	TRBV28	TRBD1	TRBJ1-4	CASNPPAGGPGKLFF	TGTGCCAGCAATCCCCCAGCAGGGGGGCCGGGGAAACTGTTTTTT
few	TRBV12-5	NA	TRBJ2-2	CASGLSGTGELFF	TGTGCTAGTGGTTTATCTGGCACCGGGGAGCTGTTTTTT
few	TRBV28	NA	TRBJ1-2	CASRSGGPKGYGYTF	TGTGCCAGCAGATCGGGGGGGCCAAAGGGGTATGGCTACACCTTC
many	TRBV7-3	NA	TRBJ1-1	CASSVQMNTEAFF	TGTGCCAGCAGCGTGCAGATGAACACTGAAGCTTTCTTT
few	TRBV6-5	TRBD2	TRBJ2-1	CASSYGVGLAGAGNEQFF	TGTGCCAGCAGTTACGGCGTCGGACTAGCGGGGGCTGGAAATGAGCAGTTCTTC
NA	TRBV7-9	NA	TRBJ2-5	CASSNSQETQYF	TGTGCCAGCAGCAACAGCCAAGAGACCCAGTACTTC
NA	TRBV5-5	TRBD1	TRBJ2-7	CASSPGQKPYEQYF	TGTGCCAGCAGCCCGGGACAGAAACCCTACGAGCAGTACTTC
few	TRBV5-6	TRBD1	TRBJ2-7	CASSLYQGASYEQYF	TGTGCCAGCAGCTTGTACCAGGGGGCTTCCTACGAGCAGTACTTC
few	TRBV11-2	TRBD1	TRBJ1-6	CASSFRDRNSPLHF	TGTGCCAGCAGCTTCCGGGACAGGAATTCACCCCTCCACTTT
NA	TRBV20-1	NA	TRBJ2-6	CSARLWGGNVLTF	TGCAGTGCTAGACTTTGGGGTGGCAACGTCCTGACTTTC
NA	TRBV6-4	NA	TRBJ2-7	CASKWPGLYEQYF	TGTGCCAGCAAATGGCCTGGCCTCTACGAGCAGTACTTC
NA	TRBV27	TRBD1	TRBJ2-2	CASKPREQGAGELFF	TGTGCCAGCAAACCCCGGGAACAGGGGGCCGGGGAGCTGTTTTTT
few	TRBV4-3	TRBD1	TRBJ2-1	CASSQEQGAPNEQFF	TGCGCCAGCAGCCAAGAACAGGGGGCCCCCAATGAGCAGTTCTTC
NA	TRBV3-1	TRBD2	TRBJ2-5	CASSLSGTIQETQYF	TGTGCCAGCAGCCTTTCCGGGACTATCCAAGAGACCCAGTACTTC
many	TRBV5-1	TRBD2	TRBJ2-5	CASRVGLAGVETQYF	TGCGCCAGCAGAGTAGGACTAGCGGGAGTAGAGACCCAGTACTTC
few	TRBV27	TRBD2	TRBJ2-3	CASSLFPREASDTQYF	TGTGCCAGCAGTTTATTCCCGCGGGAGGCGTCAGATACGCAGTATTTT
many	TRBV5-1	NA	TRBJ1-4	CASSSNQGRPEKLFF	TGCGCCAGCAGCTCCAACCAGGGGAGGCCTGAAAAACTGTTTTTT
NA	TRBV20-1	NA	TRBJ1-4	CSATTGLVANEKLFF	TGCAGTGCTACTACAGGGTTGGTAGCTAATGAAAAACTGTTTTTT
NA	TRBV7-2	TRBD2	TRBJ2-1	CASSFTSGKHNEQFF	TGTGCCAGCAGCTTCACTAGCGGGAAACACAATGAGCAGTTCTTC
few	TRBV6-1	TRBD2	TRBJ2-5	CASTTAGTSGGETQYF	TGTGCCAGCACCACGGCCGGGACTAGCGGGGGTGAGACCCAGTACTTC
NA	TRBV18	NA	TRBJ2-7	CASSPSMLGRSAYEQYF	TGTGCCAGCTCACCATCGATGCTTGGACGCTCGGCCTACGAGCAGTACTTC
NA	TRBV9	NA	TRBJ1-2	CASSVRDNNYGYTF	TGTGCCAGCAGCGTCCGGGACAACAACTATGGCTACACCTTC
many	TRBV6-1	TRBD2	TRBJ2-7	CASSASSGGFYEQYF	TGTGCCAGCAGTGCGTCTAGCGGGGGCTTCTACGAGCAGTACTTC
NA	TRBV7-2	TRBD1	TRBJ2-4	CASSSHRGRPQYF	TGTGCCAGCAGCTCCCACAGGGGGCGACCTCAGTACTTC
few	TRBV9	TRBD2	TRBJ2-1	CASSPSGLAGGNEQFF	TGTGCCAGCAGCCCTAGTGGCCTAGCGGGGGGGAATGAGCAGTTCTTC
few	TRBV20-1	TRBD1	TRBJ2-2	CSARDFRQGNTGELFF	TGCAGTGCTAGAGATTTCAGACAGGGGAACACCGGGGAGCTGTTTTTT
few	TRBV5-6	NA	TRBJ2-1	CASRKTPGSSYNEQFF	TGTGCCAGCAGAAAGACCCCGGGGAGCTCCTACAATGAGCAGTTCTTC
few	TRBV5-6	NA	TRBJ2-3	CASSLFDVDTQYF	TGTGCCAGCAGCTTGTTTGACGTAGATACGCAGTATTTT
NA	TRBV7-9	NA	TRBJ2-5	CASRDTGIQETQYF	TGTGCCAGCAGGGATACGGGAATCCAAGAGACCCAGTACTTC
NA	TRBV12-3/TRBV12-4	TRBD2	TRBJ2-1	CASSFSGGSYNEQFF	TGTGCCAGCAGTTTCAGCGGGGGCTCCTACAATGAGCAGTTCTTC
NA	TRBV7-9	NA	TRBJ2-4	CASSLSLPGPKNIQYF	TGTGCCAGCAGCTTATCCCTGCCAGGGCCCAAAAACATTCAGTACTTC